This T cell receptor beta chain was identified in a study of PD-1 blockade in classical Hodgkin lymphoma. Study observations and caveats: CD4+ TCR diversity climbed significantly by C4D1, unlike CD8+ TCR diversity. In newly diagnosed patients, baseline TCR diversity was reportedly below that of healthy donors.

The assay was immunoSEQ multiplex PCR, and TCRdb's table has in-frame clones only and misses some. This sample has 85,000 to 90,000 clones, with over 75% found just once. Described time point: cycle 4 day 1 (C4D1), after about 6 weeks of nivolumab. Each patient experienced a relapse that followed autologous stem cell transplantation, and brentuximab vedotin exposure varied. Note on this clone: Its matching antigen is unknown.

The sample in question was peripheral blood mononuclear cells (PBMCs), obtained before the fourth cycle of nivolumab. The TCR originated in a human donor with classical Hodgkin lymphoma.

Here the CDR3 reads CASSPPGPYTGELFF. The CDR3 coding sequence is TGTGCCAGCTCACCACCTGGACCGTACACCGGGGAGCTGTTTTTT. V gene TRBV18 combines with J gene TRBJ2-2; D is ambiguous. The CDR3 covers 15 residues. V was shortened by 0 bases and J by 3 bases, with 8 bases between the two germline ends. Per the germline V gene, CDR1 is KGHSH and CDR2 is LQKENI. The variable domain in full, with the rest retrieved from reference TRBV18 and TRBJ2-2, is NAGVMQNPRHLVRRRGQEARLRCSPMKGHSHVYWYRQLPEEGLKFMVYLQKENIIDESGMPKERFSAEFPKEGPSILRIQQVVRGDSAAYFCASSPPGPYTGELFFGEGSRLTVL.